This TCR beta chain was identified during a study of T cell changes during pregnancy in multiple sclerosis. Here immunoSEQ multiplex PCR was the method, and the copy in TCRdb shows in-frame clones only, minus some. The sample shows 65,000 to 85,000 clones, nearly 95% of them seen only once. V dropped 6 bases and J dropped 4; count of bases not matched to a gene: 3. Germline CDR1 and CDR2: MNHNS and SASEGT. This CDR3 spans 13 amino acids. The sequence came from a female donor with multiple sclerosis, enrolled in a pregnancy study. This specimen consisted of CD4+ T cells from peripheral blood mononuclear cells, obtained after pregnancy. V gene TRBV6-1 combines with J gene TRBJ1-3; 7 bases agree with TRBD1. The CDR3 nucleotides read TGTGCCAGCAGGGAGACAGGGGGAAACACCATATATTTT. Protein sequence: CASRETGGNTIYF.